The 2 T cell receptor beta chains presented below share a single source sample, sequenced in a study of blood T cell repertoires in COVID-19. Profiled with immunoSEQ multiplex PCR; TCRdb holds only in-frame clones, not every one. There are a few hundred thousand clones in the sample; around four fifths occur only once, and roughly a tenth lies in the top ten. Sequencing used peripheral blood. These receptors were taken from a woman aged 80 or older with COVID-19, enrolled during active disease.

The chain is built from TRBV27 and TRBJ1-1; 9 bases line up with TRBD1. Germline assignment: CDR1 MNHEY and CDR2 SMNVEV (reference sequence). The length of the CDR3 is 14 residues. J was trimmed by 5 bases and V by 0 bases; bases with no gene match: 1. CDR3 amino acids: CASSLSTGGTEAFF. CDR3 in DNA: TGTGCCAGCAGTTTATCGACAGGGGGGACTGAAGCTTTCTTT.

This chain links TRBV5-4 with TRBJ1-4, with D perhaps matching TRBD1 (6 bases). The CDR3 runs 15 residues. V lost 4 bases, J lost 3 bases, and 13 bases lay in between. Looked up from germline, CDR1 is SGHNT and CDR2 is YYREEE (reference sequence). The CDR3 nucleotides read TGTGCCAGCAGCCCGAGGGCAGGGGCTAATGAAAAACTGTTTTTT. Its protein is CASSPRAGANEKLFF.